Below are 18 T cell receptor beta chains sequenced from a single sample in a study of shared clonotypes between healthy human individuals (dated by TCRdb to 2018 to 2021). Library construction relied on the immunoSEQ multiplex PCR assay. In its TCRdb copy, this immuneACCESS table keeps in-frame sequences only and misses some clones. Where compared with another copy, unresolved V genes explain less than half of these, and the others have no known cause. The sample includes over 1.4 million clones, with around 97% observed a single time. Approximately 1% of the sample is in the top ten clones. The sample taken for sequencing was naive CD4+ T cells sorted from blood. The cell subset or site label corresponds to: CD45RA+ positively selected. Receptors originate from a man younger than 40 in good health.

V and J are TRBV18 and TRBJ2-3; D gene uncertain. The germline gives CDR1 KGHSH, CDR2 LQKENI. The CDR3 contains 12 residues. V dropped 2 bases and J dropped 7 bases, with 7 bases sitting between them. As DNA, the CDR3 is TGTGCCAGCTCACCAGTATCGTATACGCAGTATTTT. It translates to CASSPVSYTQYF.

V usage is TRBV4-2 and J usage is TRBJ2-7; TRBD2 agrees at 8 bases. This CDR3 has 16 residues. The germline V gene has CDR1 LGHNA and CDR2 YNFKEQ. Trimming took 3 bases from V and 2 from J; bases not matched to a gene: 9. The CDR3 loop is CASSQLLAGHAYEQYF. The CDR3 DNA sequence: TGTGCCAGCAGCCAGCTTCTAGCGGGTCATGCCTACGAGCAGTACTTC.

V usage is TRBV7-2 and J usage is TRBJ2-5; 7 positions agree with TRBD2. The CDR3 has 12 residues. Trimming at V came to 5 bases and at J to 5 bases, leaving 2 bases not matched to a gene. Per the germline V gene, CDR1 is SGHTA and CDR2 is FQGNSA. CDR3 in DNA: TGTGCCAGCAGCACCGGGGGGGAGACCCAGTACTTC. Translating it yields CASSTGGETQYF.

The chain has TRBV18 and TRBJ2-1; D possibly corresponds to TRBD2 (6 bases). V lost 3 bases to trimming and J lost 5 bases, with 8 bases between them. Germline-derived CDR1 and CDR2 are KGHSH and LQKENI. The CDR3 is made up of 13 amino acids. The CDR3 DNA sequence: TGTGCCAGCTCACCGGGGGGTGACAATGAGCAGTTCTTC. It specifies CASSPGGDNEQFF.

The rearrangement joins TRBV7-2 to TRBJ2-2, with D unclear. Germline loops: CDR1 SGHTA, CDR2 FQGNSA. The CDR3 runs 15 residues. Trimming left V 5 bases short and J 0 bases short, with 10 bases between. This chain's CDR3 is CASSISGTNTGELFF. CDR3 sequence (DNA): TGTGCCAGCAGCATATCGGGCACGAACACCGGGGAGCTGTTTTTT.

V and J are TRBV6-1 and TRBJ1-5, with D possibly being TRBD1 (5 bases). Germline loops: CDR1 MNHNS, CDR2 SASEGT. With 7 bases removed from V and 3 bases from J, the gap between germline ends came to 16 bases. This CDR3 comprises 15 residues. The CDR3 coding sequence is TGTGCCAGCACCCCCCTCGAGGGGTCCAATCAGCCCCAGCATTTT. This codes for CASTPLEGSNQPQHF.

The chain links TRBV6-1 to TRBJ2-2; 7 bases line up with TRBD2. Germline CDR1 MNHNS, CDR2 SASEGT. CDR3 length: 16 amino acids. The V and J ends lost 5 bases and 8 bases, in that order; junction bases with no gene match: 14. For the CDR3, the DNA is TGTGCCAGCAGTAAAGGACTAGACTCCTTTGGGGGGGAGCTGTTTTTT. It translates to CASSKGLDSFGGELFF.

This rearrangement joins TRBV27 to TRBJ1-2; D is possibly TRBD1 (5 bases). Germline lookup yields CDR1 MNHEY and CDR2 SMNVEV (reference sequence). V dropped 2 bases and J dropped 1 base, with 8 bases sitting between them. The CDR3 extends over 14 amino acids. CDR3 sequence (DNA): TGTGCCAGCAGTTTAGGCAGGGTTAACTATGGCTACACCTTC. This gives the protein CASSLGRVNYGYTF.

CDR3 protein: CASSPQYNEQFF. The CDR3 coding sequence is TGTGCCAGCAGTCCCCAGTACAATGAGCAGTTCTTC. V usage is TRBV28 and J usage is TRBJ2-1; no reliable D call. This CDR3 contains 12 residues. Deletions cut 5 bases from V and 4 bases from J, with 6 bases between. Germline CDR1 reads MDHEN; CDR2 reads SYDVKM.

V and J are TRBV5-1 and TRBJ2-3; no reliable D call. From germline, CDR1 is SGHRS and CDR2 YFSETQ. Trimming shortened V by 4 bases and J by 4 bases, and 10 bases separated the two germline ends. The CDR3 consists of 13 residues. CDR3 protein: CASSPETADTQYF. The CDR3 bases are TGCGCCAGCAGCCCAGAGACTGCAGATACGCAGTATTTT.

The J gene is TRBJ2-7, the V gene TRBV11-2; 11 nucleotides align to TRBD2. The CDR3 covers 19 residues. Germline assignment: CDR1 SGHAT and CDR2 FQNNGV. Trimming cost V 5 bases and J 2 bases; bases outside gene matches: 17. CDR3 in amino acids: CASSPFSLTLAGVPYEQYF. CDR3 DNA: TGTGCCAGCAGCCCCTTTAGTCTAACACTAGCGGGAGTACCCTACGAGCAGTACTTC.

The V gene is TRBV5-1, the J gene TRBJ1-1, with D unclear. From germline, CDR1 is SGHRS and CDR2 YFSETQ. Trimming took 0 bases from V and 3 from J, leaving 9 bases between them. The length of the CDR3 is 14 residues. The CDR3 DNA sequence: TGCGCCAGCAGCTTGGTCTTCGAGGACACTGAAGCTTTCTTT. It translates to CASSLVFEDTEAFF.

The chain recombines TRBV5-1 with TRBJ2-5; D gene ambiguous. V lost 4 bases and J lost 3, with 13 bases in between. The germline gives CDR1 SGHRS, CDR2 YFSETQ. The CDR3 spans 14 residues. As DNA, the CDR3 is TGCGCCAGCAGCCGTTTCCCACCAGAAGAGACCCAGTACTTC. It codes for CASSRFPPEETQYF.

The chain uses TRBV6-5 and TRBJ2-5, with 9 bases matching TRBD2. The germline V gene encodes CDR1 MNHEY and CDR2 SVGAGI. CDR3 length equals 14 residues. With 4 bases clipped from V and 7 bases from J, the junction kept 7 bases outside the gene matches. For the CDR3, the DNA is TGTGCCAGCAGTTCCGGGGCAGCGGGGGGGACCCAGTACTTC. As protein: CASSSGAAGGTQYF.

This clone was detected once. V is TRBV5-4 and J is TRBJ2-5, with 7 bases matching TRBD2. The CDR3 extends over 15 amino acids. The V and J ends lost 1 base and 1 base, in that order; junction bases with no gene match: 4. Germline V gives CDR1 SGHNT, CDR2 YYREEE (reference sequence). The CDR3 nucleotides are TGTGCCAGCAGCTTGTCGGGGGGTAGCCAAGAGACCCAGTACTTC. It codes for CASSLSGGSQETQYF.

The chain is built from TRBV10-2 and TRBJ2-1; 7 bases match TRBD2. The germline gives CDR1 WSHSY, CDR2 SAAADI. This CDR3 is built from 15 residues. J was trimmed by 6 bases and V by 6 bases; bases with no gene match: 11. CDR3 DNA: TGCGCCAGCAGGGATTCCGGGACTATTACCAATGAGCAGTTCTTC. Translation: CASRDSGTITNEQFF.

The gene calls are TRBV18 and TRBJ2-3; the D is unclear. Deletions cut 5 bases from V and 6 bases from J, with 9 bases between. Germline-derived CDR1 and CDR2 are KGHSH and LQKENI. This CDR3 region has 12 residues. For the CDR3, the DNA is TGTGCCAGCTCATCGTCCAGGGATACGCAGTATTTT. Translation gives CASSSSRDTQYF.

This chain links TRBV18 with TRBJ2-1; 9 bases fit TRBD2. Per germline, CDR1 KGHSH and CDR2 LQKENI. The CDR3 covers 18 residues. Trimming at V came to 1 base and at J to 3 bases, leaving 10 bases not matched to a gene. Written as DNA, the CDR3 is TGTGCCAGCTCACCACTAGCGGGAGTTGCTCTTCTCTACAATGAGCAGTTCTTC. Translating it yields CASSPLAGVALLYNEQFF.